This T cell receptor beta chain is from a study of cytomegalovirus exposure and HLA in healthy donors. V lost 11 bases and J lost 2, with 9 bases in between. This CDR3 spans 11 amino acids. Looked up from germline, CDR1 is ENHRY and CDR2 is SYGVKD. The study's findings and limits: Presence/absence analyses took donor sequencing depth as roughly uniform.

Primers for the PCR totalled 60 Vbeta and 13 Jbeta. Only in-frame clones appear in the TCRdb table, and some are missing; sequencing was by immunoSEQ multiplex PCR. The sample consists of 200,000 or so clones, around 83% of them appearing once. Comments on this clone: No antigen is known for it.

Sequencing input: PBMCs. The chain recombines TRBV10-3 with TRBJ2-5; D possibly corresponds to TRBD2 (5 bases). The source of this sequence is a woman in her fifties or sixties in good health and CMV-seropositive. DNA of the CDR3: TGTGCCGGCGGGTCACAAGAGACCCAGTACTTC. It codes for CAGGSQETQYF.